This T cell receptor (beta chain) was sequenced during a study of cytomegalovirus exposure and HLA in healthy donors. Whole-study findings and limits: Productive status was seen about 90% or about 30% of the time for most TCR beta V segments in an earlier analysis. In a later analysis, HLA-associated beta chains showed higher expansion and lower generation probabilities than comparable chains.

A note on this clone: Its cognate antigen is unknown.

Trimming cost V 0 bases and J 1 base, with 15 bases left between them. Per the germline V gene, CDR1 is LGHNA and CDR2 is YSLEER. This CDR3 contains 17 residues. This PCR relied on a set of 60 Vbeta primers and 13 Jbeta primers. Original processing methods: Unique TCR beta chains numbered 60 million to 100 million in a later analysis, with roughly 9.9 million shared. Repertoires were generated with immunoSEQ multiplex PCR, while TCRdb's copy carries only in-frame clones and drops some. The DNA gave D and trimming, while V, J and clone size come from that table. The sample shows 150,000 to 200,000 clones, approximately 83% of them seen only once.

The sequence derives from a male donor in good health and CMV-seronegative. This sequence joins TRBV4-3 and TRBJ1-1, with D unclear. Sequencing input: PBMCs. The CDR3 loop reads CASSQEVVGGENTEAFF. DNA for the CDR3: TGCGCCAGCAGCCAAGAAGTTGTAGGCGGGGAGAACACTGAAGCTTTCTTT.